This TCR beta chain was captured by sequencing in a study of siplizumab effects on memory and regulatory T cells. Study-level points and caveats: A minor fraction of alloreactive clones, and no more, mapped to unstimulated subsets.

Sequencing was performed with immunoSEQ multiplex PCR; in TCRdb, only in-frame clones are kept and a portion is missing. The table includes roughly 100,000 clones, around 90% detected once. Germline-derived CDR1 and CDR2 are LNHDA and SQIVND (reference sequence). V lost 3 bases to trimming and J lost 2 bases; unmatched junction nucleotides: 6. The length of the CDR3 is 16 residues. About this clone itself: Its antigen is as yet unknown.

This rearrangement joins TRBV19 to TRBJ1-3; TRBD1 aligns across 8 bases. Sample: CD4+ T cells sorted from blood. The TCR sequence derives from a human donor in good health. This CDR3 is CASSIVSDRAGNTIYF. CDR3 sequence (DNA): TGTGCCAGTAGTATTGTCTCGGACAGGGCTGGAAACACCATATATTTT. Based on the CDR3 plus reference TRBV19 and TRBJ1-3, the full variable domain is DGGITQSPKYLFRKEGQNVTLSCEQNLNHDAMYWYRQDPGQGLRLIYYSQIVNDFQKGDIAEGYSVSREKKESFPLTVTSAQKNPTAFYLCASSIVSDRAGNTIYFGEGSWLTVV.